This TCR beta chain comes out of a study of blood T cell repertoires in COVID-19. Background on the study: The United States, Italy and Spain supplied acute and convalescent COVID-19 samples. PBMCs, B-cell-depleted T cells, or T cells were the source of the cDNA or gDNA that made up the material.

This CDR3 comprises 18 residues. Trimming pared 1 base from V and 0 bases from J, leaving 16 bases between. Germline V gene lookup returns CDR1 SGDLS and CDR2 YYNGEE. Original data processing: Reference gene primer amplification in the assay estimated nucleated cell counts. Assay: immunoSEQ multiplex PCR; the TCRdb copy retains only in-frame clones and omits some. That table furnishes V, J and clone size, whereas the DNA furnished D and trimming. The sample shows 160,000 or so clones, roughly 84% of them seen only once. Sequencing input: peripheral blood. The chain employs TRBV9 and TRBJ1-4; TRBD1 is a possible D gene (6 bases). The clonotype originates from a human donor in a cohort sampled during active COVID-19. CDR3 bases: TGTGCCAGCAGCGTATCCCAGGGAAAGGGGGCAACTAATGAAAAACTGTTTTTT. This sequence encodes CASSVSQGKGATNEKLFF.